The 23 T cell receptor beta chains reported below all come from one sample, sequenced in a study of beta chain features in type 1 diabetes (dated by TCRdb to 2017 to 2018). What the study reported, not specific to this receptor: Type 1 diabetes patients showed a moderate but significant shortening of TCRB CDR3 length in all four CD4+ subsets.

No antigen has been assigned to these receptors. Preparation of the library involved the immunoSEQ multiplex PCR assay. The entire amount of isolated RNA was reverse transcribed using the High Capacity cDNA Reverse Transcription Kit, so the sequenced TCRB transcripts were expressed ones. Not all clones reach the TCRdb copy of this immuneACCESS table, which keeps in-frame sequences only. Checked studies attribute under half of the gap to unresolved V genes and leave the rest unexplained. For this sample there are around 710,000 clones; 12% appear just once. Clones ranked in the top ten supply more than 0.09% of the sample. Sequenced sample: naive CD4+ T cells from blood. This specimen's cell subset or site label, per the study, means: true naive CD4+ T cells. The receptors stem from a man aged 25 to 40 with type 1 diabetes.

The DNA of the CDR3 is TGTGCCAGCAGCTTAAAAGACACCTACGAGCAGTACTTC. This codes for CASSLKDTYEQYF. The V gene is TRBV7-9, the J gene TRBJ2-7, with D unclear. The CDR3 extends over 13 amino acids. CDR1 SEHNR and CDR2 FQNEAQ come from the germline V gene (reference sequence). The germline V and J ends were trimmed by 2 bases and 2 bases, with 7 bases remaining between them. Full variable domain (missing parts from reference TRBV7-9 and TRBJ2-7): DTGVSQNPRHKITKRGQNVTFRCDPISEHNRLYWYRQTLGQGPEFLTYFQNEAQLEKSRLLSDRFSAERPKGSFSTLEIQRTEQGDSAMYLCASSLKDTYEQYFGPGTRLTVT.

This clone has more than one count but fewer than ten. The rearrangement joins TRBV19 to TRBJ2-7, with D tentatively TRBD2 (5 bases). This CDR3 spans 15 amino acids. The germline gives CDR1 LNHDA, CDR2 SQIVND (reference sequence). V was cut by 9 bases and J by 3 bases, with 21 bases left in between. This CDR3 is CASNWGVAEGYEQYF. CDR3 nucleotide sequence: TGTGCCAGCAACTGGGGAGTAGCCGAGGGCTACGAGCAGTACTTC.

V and J are TRBV30 and TRBJ1-4; D might be TRBD1 (5 bases). The CDR3 runs 13 residues. Between the trimmed V and J ends, which lost 5 bases and 0 bases, there was a span of 7 bases. CDR1 GTSNPN and CDR2 SVGIG come from the germline V gene (reference sequence). CDR3 region: CAWGAATNEKLFF. The CDR3 DNA reads TGTGCCTGGGGGGCTGCAACTAATGAAAAACTGTTTTTT.

V usage is TRBV5-1 and J usage is TRBJ1-1; D is ambiguous. V lost 0 bases to trimming and J lost 9 bases, with 12 bases between them. Germline CDR1 reads SGHRS; CDR2 reads YFSETQ. The CDR3 sequence is 13 residues long. The CDR3 region has the DNA TGCGCCAGCAGCTTGGCATCCAGGTCCCAAGCTTTCTTT. Its translation: CASSLASRSQAFF.

This chain connects TRBV7-2 to TRBJ2-1; 7 positions match TRBD2. The length of the CDR3 is 13 residues. Germline trimming cut 8 bases from V and 5 bases from J; bases unmatched to any gene: 6. Germline V CDR1 and CDR2: SGHTA, FQGNSA. The chain's CDR3 is CASGGGGNNEQFF. The CDR3 nucleotides read TGTGCCAGCGGTGGCGGGGGAAACAATGAGCAGTTCTTC.

This clone was seen more than once but under ten times. The chain links TRBV5-1 to TRBJ2-1, with 11 positions matching TRBD2. The V gene's germline CDR1 is SGHRS and CDR2 YFSETQ. The CDR3 covers 16 residues. J lost 11 bases, V lost 0 bases, and 10 bases had no gene match. CDR3 nucleotides: TGCGCCAGCAGCTTGGAAGGGGCTAGCGGGGGGCCGAAGCAGTTCTTC. Translated: CASSLEGASGGPKQFF.

This clone was found a few times. The chain uses TRBV30 and TRBJ1-6; D gene unclear. Trimming removed 5 bases at V and 10 bases at J, with 15 bases between. The length of the CDR3 is 13 residues. CDR1 is GTSNPN, CDR2 SVGIG, per germline (reference sequence). The CDR3 region is CAWGLALSSPLHF. CDR3 nucleotides: TGTGCCTGGGGTTTGGCCCTCTCCTCACCCCTCCACTTT.

The chain employs TRBV7-9 and TRBJ1-4, with D unclear. V was clipped by 3 bases and J by 6 bases, with 11 bases between them. The CDR3 loop spans 14 amino acids. The germline CDR1 and CDR2 sequences are SEHNR and FQNEAQ (reference sequence). CDR3 in amino acids: CASSFRTADEKLFF. The CDR3 DNA reads TGTGCCAGCAGCTTTAGAACAGCAGATGAAAAACTGTTTTTT.

The chain combines TRBV10-2 with TRBJ2-3, with TRBD1 matching 7 bases. The CDR3 length is 15 residues. Germline V gene data show CDR1 as WSHSY and CDR2 as SAAADI. The V segment lost 8 bases and the J segment 1 base; nucleotides outside the gene matches: 9. The CDR3 loop reads CASGDSRVGTDTQYF. Written as DNA, the CDR3 is TGCGCCAGCGGGGACAGCAGGGTCGGCACAGATACGCAGTATTTT.

This clone came up a few times. The rearrangement uses TRBV15 and TRBJ1-1, with D hard to call. There are 14 residues in the CDR3. Trimming stripped 0 bases from V and 5 bases from J, with 10 bases between. Germline-derived CDR1 and CDR2 are LNHNV and YYDKDF (reference sequence). CDR3 region: CATSRDVVRTEAFF. The CDR3 DNA is TGTGCCACCAGCAGAGATGTCGTGAGGACTGAAGCTTTCTTT.

This clone was detected a few times. The DNA for the CDR3 is TGTGCCAGCAGCTTATTCGGGAAAGAGCAGTACTTC. It specifies CASSLFGKEQYF. J is TRBJ2-7 and V is TRBV7-2, with D possibly TRBD2 on 5 matching bases. V lost 2 bases, J lost 7 bases, and 9 bases lay in between. Germline lookup yields CDR1 SGHTA and CDR2 FQGNSA. CDR3 size: 12 residues.

On this clone itself: Other DNA sequences in this specimen translate into the identical CDR3. V is TRBV28 and J is TRBJ2-7; weak D call: TRBD1 (5 bases). Trimming took 5 bases from V and 3 from J, leaving 8 bases between them. Looked up from germline, CDR1 is MDHEN and CDR2 is SYDVKM. The CDR3 loop spans 12 amino acids. CDR3 sequence reads: CASSLDSYEQYF. As DNA, the CDR3 is TGTGCCAGCAGTCTCGACAGCTACGAGCAGTACTTC.

This chain connects TRBV15 to TRBJ2-2; maybe TRBD2 (5 bases). V lost 2 bases and J lost 1, with 8 bases in between. The CDR3 runs 15 residues. Germline V gene lookup returns CDR1 LNHNV and CDR2 YYDKDF (reference sequence). CDR3 loop: CATSRRERNTGELFF. Written as DNA, the CDR3 is TGTGCCACCAGCAGAAGGGAGCGGAACACCGGGGAGCTGTTTTTT.

V usage is TRBV30 and J usage is TRBJ1-6, with a weak D call TRBD1 (5 bases). The CDR3 sequence is 15 residues long. Germline lookup yields CDR1 GTSNPN and CDR2 SVGIG (reference sequence). V was trimmed by 8 bases and J by 5 bases, leaving 19 bases between them. CDR3 coding DNA: TGTGCCGGAACCCCCGGGACGGCGGATAATTCACCCCTCCACTTT. Translated: CAGTPGTADNSPLHF.

Concerning this clone itself: A junction boundary mismatches the germline segment, possibly from a read error. The genes are TRBV7-7 and TRBJ2-5; D is unclear. Per the germline V gene, CDR1 is SSHAT and CDR2 is FNYEAQ (reference sequence). The CDR3 runs to 15 residues. The CDR3, as DNA: TGTGCTAGCAGCCACCGCCCCGATCCGGGTGAGACCCAGTACTTC. It specifies CASSHRPDPGETQYF.

The rearrangement links TRBV29-1 to TRBJ1-1; TRBD1 might be the D (5 bases). CDR3 length: 13 amino acids. In germline, CDR1 is SQVTM, CDR2 ANQGSEA. The V end lost 5 bases, the J end lost 1 base, and 11 bases lay between the germline ends. In DNA form, the CDR3 reads TGCAGCGTTCGTCTCAGGGAGAACACTGAAGCTTTCTTT. Its translation: CSVRLRENTEAFF.

This clone was found a few times. The J gene is TRBJ2-5, the V gene TRBV25-1; tentatively, D is TRBD2 (5 bases). Per the germline V gene, CDR1 is MGHDK and CDR2 is SYGVNS. V was shortened by 8 bases and J by 7 bases, with 14 bases between the two germline ends. This CDR3 comprises 12 residues. The CDR3 here is CASAWSGGTQYF. The CDR3 DNA sequence: TGTGCCAGCGCATGGTCAGGAGGGACCCAGTACTTC. The full variable domain, with the rest looked up from reference TRBV25-1 and TRBJ2-5, is EADIYQTPRYLVIGTGKKITLECSQTMGHDKMYWYQQDPGMELHLIHYSYGVNSTEKGDLSSESTVSRIRTEHFPLTLESARPSHTSQYLCASAWSGGTQYFGPGTRLLVL.

This chain joins TRBV30 and TRBJ1-3; D perhaps matches TRBD1 (6 bases). Trimming pared 3 bases from V and 2 bases from J, leaving 14 bases between. This CDR3 has 15 amino acids. The germline CDR1 and CDR2 sequences are GTSNPN and SVGIG (reference sequence). CDR3 sequence reads: CAWSGGGSTGNTIYF. CDR3 DNA sequence: TGTGCCTGGAGCGGAGGGGGTAGTACTGGAAACACCATATATTTT.

Regarding this clone: At one end, the junction sequence differs from germline, possibly due to a read error. The genes are TRBV7-2 and TRBJ2-6; D remains unclear. This CDR3 spans 15 amino acids. The germline V gene encodes CDR1 SGHTA and CDR2 FQGNSA. The CDR3 sequence: CASTLDGSGANVLTF. DNA of the CDR3: TGTGCCAGCACCTTAGACGGGTCCGGGGCCAACGTCCTGACTTTC.

This clone showed up just a few times. This sequence joins TRBV7-9 and TRBJ1-6, with D unresolved. CDR1 SEHNR and CDR2 FQNEAQ come from the germline V gene (reference sequence). The CDR3 consists of 15 residues. Trimming cost V 1 base and J 5 bases, with 9 bases left between them. The CDR3: CASSLGVQNNSPLHF. CDR3 nucleotide sequence: TGTGCCAGCAGCTTAGGAGTACAGAATAATTCACCCCTCCACTTT.

This CDR3 reads CASSFSGTSAGDTQYF. Here the CDR3 DNA reads TGCGCCAGCAGCTTTTCCGGGACTAGCGCTGGAGATACGCAGTATTTT. The gene calls are TRBV5-1 and TRBJ2-3; 10 bases match TRBD2. CDR1 is SGHRS, CDR2 YFSETQ, per germline. CDR3 length equals 16 residues. V shed 2 bases, J shed 5 bases, and the junction held 8 bases outside the gene matches.

About this clone: Additional DNA sequences in this sample encode the identical CDR3. This chain links TRBV7-2 with TRBJ2-3; D is ambiguous. V was trimmed by 6 bases and J by 2 bases, leaving 6 bases between them. The CDR3 consists of 12 residues. Germline V gene lookup returns CDR1 SGHTA and CDR2 FQGNSA. The CDR3 here is CASSRNTDTQYF. The CDR3 DNA sequence: TGTGCCAGCAGTCGGAACACAGATACGCAGTATTTT.

The sample holds a few counts of this clone. The chain recombines TRBV28 with TRBJ2-4; D call uncertain. This CDR3 has 13 residues. V dropped 6 bases and J dropped 6 bases, with 12 bases sitting between them. Germline V gene data show CDR1 as MDHEN and CDR2 as SYDVKM. Written as DNA, the CDR3 is TGTGCCAGCAGATGGGCAGGCCCAAACATTCAGTACTTC. It yields the protein CASRWAGPNIQYF.